One T cell receptor beta chain is described in this entry. Assay: immunoSEQ multiplex PCR; the TCRdb copy retains only in-frame clones and omits some. This sample has 700,000 or so clones, with roughly 88% found just once. This sample was included in a study of shared T cell receptors in the human thymus. Germline loops: CDR1 LNHDA, CDR2 SQIVND (reference sequence). CDR3 length: 15 residues. The V segment lost 1 base and the J segment 4 bases; nucleotides outside the gene matches: 6. These data were likewise used in another study, on human thymus T cells. This second study says: Resected material from corrective heart surgery provided the thymus tissue analysed. Thymic and blood repertoires showed apparently biased V and J gene usage. Unrelated individuals had highly overlapping thymic repertoires, as reported in related research.

The TCR sequence derives from a girl under three years old with a congenital heart defect. The V gene is TRBV19, the J gene TRBJ2-5; 7 nucleotides match TRBD2. Sequenced material: thymocytes. This chain's CDR3 is CASSIGSGAGETQYF. For the CDR3, the DNA is TGTGCCAGTAGTATAGGGAGCGGGGCGGGAGAGACCCAGTACTTC.